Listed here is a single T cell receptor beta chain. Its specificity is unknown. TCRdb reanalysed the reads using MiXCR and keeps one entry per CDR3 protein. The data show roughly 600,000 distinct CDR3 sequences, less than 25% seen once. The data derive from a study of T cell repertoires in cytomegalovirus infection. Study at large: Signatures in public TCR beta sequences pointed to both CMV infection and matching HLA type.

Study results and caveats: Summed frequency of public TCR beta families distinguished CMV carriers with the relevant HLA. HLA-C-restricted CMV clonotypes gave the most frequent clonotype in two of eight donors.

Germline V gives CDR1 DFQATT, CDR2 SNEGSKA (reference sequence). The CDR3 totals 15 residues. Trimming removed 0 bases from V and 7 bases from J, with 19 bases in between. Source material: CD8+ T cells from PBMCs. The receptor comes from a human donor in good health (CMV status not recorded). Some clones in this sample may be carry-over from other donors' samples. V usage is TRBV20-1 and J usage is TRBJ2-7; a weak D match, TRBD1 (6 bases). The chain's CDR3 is CSARDQDGTIWEQYF. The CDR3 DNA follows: TGCAGTGCTAGAGATCAAGACGGGACAATTTGGGAGCAGTACTTC.